These 20 T cell receptor beta chains were all obtained from the same sample, sequenced in a study of cytomegalovirus exposure and HLA in healthy donors. The PCR made use of 60 Vbeta and 13 Jbeta primers. Method: immunoSEQ multiplex PCR; TCRdb's copy keeps in-frame clones and lacks some. The sample carries 150,000 or so clones, just under 75% recorded once. The sample was PBMCs. The receptors here all came from a woman aged 18-35 years in good health and CMV-seronegative.

This rearrangement joins TRBV18 to TRBJ2-1, with TRBD2 matching 8 bases. The germline CDR1 and CDR2 sequences are KGHSH and LQKENI. CDR3 size: 14 residues. With V trimmed by 3 bases and J by 7 bases, 5 bases remained unmatched. CDR3 coding DNA: TGTGCCAGCTCACCTCGGGGGGGCTTGAATGAGCAGTTCTTC. Translating gives CASSPRGGLNEQFF.

The chain joins TRBV6-5 to TRBJ1-6; no clear D. Looked up from germline, CDR1 is MNHEY and CDR2 is SVGAGI. The V end lost 2 bases, the J end lost 0 bases, and 8 bases lay between the germline ends. The CDR3 spans 16 residues. CDR3 bases: TGTGCCAGCAGTTACGCGGCTTACTCCTATAATTCACCCCTCCACTTT. This encodes CASSYAAYSYNSPLHF.

The chain employs TRBV15 and TRBJ2-3, with 7 bases lining up with TRBD1. The CDR3 covers 16 residues. Per the germline V gene, CDR1 is LNHNV and CDR2 is YYDKDF (reference sequence). V lost 1 base and J lost 5; bases outside the gene matches: 9. As DNA, the CDR3 is TGTGCCACCAGCAGAGGTACAGGGGTAATGGTAGATACGCAGTATTTT. This sequence encodes CATSRGTGVMVDTQYF.

On this clone itself: The junction departs from germline at one end; a sequencing error may be responsible. The rearrangement joins TRBV11-2 to TRBJ1-2, with D uncertain. Germline lookup yields CDR1 SGHAT and CDR2 FQNNGV. The CDR3 runs to 11 residues. CDR3 amino acids: CASSLGGVCNF. The CDR3 bases are TGTGCCAGCAGCTTAGGAGGAGTATGCAACTTC.

Points on this clone: The junction differs from germline at one of its ends, possibly a read error. The DNA for the CDR3 is TGTTCCAGCAGCCCTAATACGGGGTATAATGAAAAACTGTTTTTT. This sequence encodes CSSSPNTGYNEKLFF. The chain is built from TRBV7-9 and TRBJ1-4; D not resolved. CDR1 and CDR2 from the germline V gene are SEHNR and FQNEAQ (reference sequence). The CDR3 runs to 15 residues.

The V and J genes are TRBV5-4 and TRBJ2-5; possibly TRBD1 for D (6 bases). The CDR3 has 14 amino acids. Germline assignment: CDR1 SGHNT and CDR2 YYREEE (reference sequence). V was trimmed by 7 bases and J by 5 bases, leaving 18 bases between them. The CDR3 sequence: CASYSWGLRETQYF. The CDR3 DNA sequence: TGTGCCAGCTACTCTTGGGGGCTGAGGGAGACCCAGTACTTC.

The gene calls are TRBV7-2 and TRBJ2-5, with a possible D match to TRBD2 (6 bases). The length of the CDR3 is 14 residues. Trimming shortened V by 1 base and J by 5 bases, and 11 bases separated the two germline ends. Germline V gives CDR1 SGHTA, CDR2 FQGNSA. CDR3 coding DNA: TGTGCCAGCAGCTTAGGACTAGTAGGGGAGACCCAGTACTTC. It encodes CASSLGLVGETQYF.

V and J are TRBV29-1 and TRBJ2-1, with D perhaps TRBD1 (6 bases). The CDR3 loop spans 14 amino acids. Germline V gene lookup returns CDR1 SQVTM and CDR2 ANQGSEA. V lost 4 bases to trimming and J lost 1 base, with 11 bases between them. The CDR3 spells CSVVGAGSYNEQFF. In nucleotides, the CDR3 is TGCAGCGTTGTGGGGGCAGGGTCCTACAATGAGCAGTTCTTC.

This CDR3 is CASKTSAGTGMNTEAFF. The CDR3 DNA reads TGTGCCAGCAAGACAAGTGCCGGGACAGGGATGAACACTGAAGCTTTCTTT. The chain links TRBV7-2 to TRBJ1-1; 9 nucleotides line up with TRBD1. The CDR3 runs to 17 residues. Germline V lookup: CDR1 SGHTA, CDR2 FQGNSA. V dropped 7 bases and J dropped 0; count of bases not matched to a gene: 12.

V is TRBV4-3 and J is TRBJ1-2; TRBD1 agrees at 7 bases. The ends lost 3 bases at V and 6 bases at J; junction bases unmatched: 13. Germline lookup yields CDR1 LGHNA and CDR2 YSLEER. CDR3 length: 16 residues. The CDR3 DNA reads as TGCGCCAGCAGCCAGGCAAACGACAGGGTTTTCGATGGCTACACCTTC. This translates into CASSQANDRVFDGYTF.

This clone was detected only a few times. The CDR3 coding sequence is TGTGCCAGCAGCGTAGTACAGGCCATGAACACTGAAGCTTTCTTT. Protein sequence: CASSVVQAMNTEAFF. The chain employs TRBV9 and TRBJ1-1, with D tentatively TRBD1 (5 bases). This CDR3 spans 15 amino acids. The V gene lost 0 bases and the J gene lost 0 bases, with 9 bases spanning the gap. Germline CDR1 and CDR2: SGDLS and YYNGEE.

This sequence joins TRBV7-6 and TRBJ2-2, with 8 bases lining up with TRBD1. The CDR3 is made up of 16 amino acids. Trimming at V came to 4 bases and at J to 7 bases, leaving 11 bases not matched to a gene. Germline V gene sequence: CDR1 SGHVS, CDR2 FNYEAQ. The CDR3 loop reads CASSYRQGRRDGELFF. The CDR3 DNA is TGTGCCAGCAGCTATCGACAGGGGAGAAGAGACGGGGAGCTGTTTTTT.

The chain employs TRBV12-5 and TRBJ2-1; maybe TRBD2 (5 bases). The V and J ends lost 2 bases and 8 bases respectively, with 19 bases between them. The CDR3 spans 16 residues. The germline gives CDR1 LGHNT, CDR2 FRNRAP. The chain's CDR3 is CASGLFRAGIRDEQFF. The CDR3 nucleotides read TGTGCTAGTGGTTTGTTTAGGGCCGGGATCCGAGATGAGCAGTTCTTC.

The J gene is TRBJ1-6, the V gene TRBV5-6; TRBD1 aligns across 8 bases. CDR3 length: 14 residues. V dropped 2 bases and J dropped 11; count of bases not matched to a gene: 6. Germline V gene data show CDR1 as SGHDT and CDR2 as YYEEEE. CDR3 nucleotides: TGTGCCAGCAGCTTCGGGGACAGGACTACACCCCTCCACTTT. Amino acids: CASSFGDRTTPLHF.

The rearrangement joins TRBV9 to TRBJ1-4; tentatively, D is TRBD1 (6 bases). Germline loops: CDR1 SGDLS, CDR2 YYNGEE. V was pared by 3 bases and J by 0 bases, with 9 bases between. This CDR3 has 15 amino acids. CDR3 loop: CASSGGPATNEKLFF. CDR3 in DNA: TGTGCCAGCAGCGGGGGGCCCGCAACTAATGAAAAACTGTTTTTT.

This chain connects TRBV29-1 to TRBJ2-1, with 7 bases lining up with TRBD1. The germline V gene encodes CDR1 SQVTM and CDR2 ANQGSEA. Germline trimming cut 5 bases from V and 4 bases from J; bases unmatched to any gene: 5. The CDR3 consists of 13 residues. CDR3 coding DNA: TGCAGCGTTCGGGACAGAAGTTACAATGAGCAGTTCTTC. It codes for CSVRDRSYNEQFF.

The J gene is TRBJ2-1, the V gene TRBV2; 8 bases are shared with TRBD2. This CDR3 has 15 amino acids. Germline V CDR1 and CDR2: SNHLY, FYNNEI. J was trimmed by 4 bases and V by 6 bases; bases with no gene match: 8. CDR3: CASRGLSGKYNEQFF. The CDR3 nucleotides are TGTGCCAGCAGGGGCCTTAGCGGGAAATACAATGAGCAGTTCTTC.

CDR3 nucleotides: TGTGCCAGCAGCTTAGAATTTACAGATAACTATGGCTACACCTTC. Its translation is CASSLEFTDNYGYTF. The V and J genes are TRBV7-9 and TRBJ1-2; D gene uncertain. This CDR3 comprises 15 residues. Germline V gives CDR1 SEHNR, CDR2 FQNEAQ (reference sequence). The V and J ends lost 1 base and 1 base respectively, with 10 bases between them.

The chain carries TRBV11-2 and TRBJ1-1; the D gene is possibly TRBD1 (5 bases). V lost 6 bases, J lost 1 base, and 12 bases lay in between. Germline assignment: CDR1 SGHAT and CDR2 FQNNGV. CDR3 length equals 14 residues. In DNA, the CDR3 is TGTGCCAGCAGGGCAGGGTATAGGAACACTGAAGCTTTCTTT. Its protein is CASRAGYRNTEAFF.

This clone was picked up a small number of times. The genes are TRBV18 and TRBJ1-1; the D is unclear. V was clipped by 1 base and J by 6 bases, with 18 bases between them. Germline assignment: CDR1 KGHSH and CDR2 LQKENI. The CDR3 is 16 residues long. This CDR3 is CASSPRESPTSAEAFF. For the CDR3, the DNA is TGTGCCAGCTCACCACGGGAGTCACCCACGAGCGCTGAAGCTTTCTTT.